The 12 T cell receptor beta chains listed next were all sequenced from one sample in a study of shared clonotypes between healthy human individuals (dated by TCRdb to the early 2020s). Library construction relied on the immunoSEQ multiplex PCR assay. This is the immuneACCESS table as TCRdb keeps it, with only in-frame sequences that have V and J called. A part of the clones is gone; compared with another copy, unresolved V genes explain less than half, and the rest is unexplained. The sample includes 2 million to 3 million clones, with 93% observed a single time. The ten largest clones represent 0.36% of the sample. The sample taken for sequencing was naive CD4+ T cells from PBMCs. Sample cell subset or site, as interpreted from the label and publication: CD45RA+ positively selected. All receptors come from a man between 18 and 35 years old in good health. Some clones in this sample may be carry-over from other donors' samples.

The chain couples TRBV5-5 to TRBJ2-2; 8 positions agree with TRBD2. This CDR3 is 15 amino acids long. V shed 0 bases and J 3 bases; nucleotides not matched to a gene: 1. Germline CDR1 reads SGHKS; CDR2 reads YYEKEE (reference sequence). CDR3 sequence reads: CASSLVTSDTGELFF. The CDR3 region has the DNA TGTGCCAGCAGCTTGGTGACTAGCGACACCGGGGAGCTGTTTTTT.

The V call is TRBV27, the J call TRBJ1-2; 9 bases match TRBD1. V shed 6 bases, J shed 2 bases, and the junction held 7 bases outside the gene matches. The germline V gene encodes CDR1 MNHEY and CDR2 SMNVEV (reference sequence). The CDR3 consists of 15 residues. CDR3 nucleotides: TGTGCCAGCAGCCACCGGGACAGGGAGAACTATGGCTACACCTTC. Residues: CASSHRDRENYGYTF.

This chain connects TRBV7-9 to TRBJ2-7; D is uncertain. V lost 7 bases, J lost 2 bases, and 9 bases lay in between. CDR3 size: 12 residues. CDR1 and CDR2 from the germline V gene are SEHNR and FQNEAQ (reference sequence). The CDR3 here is CASNQDAYEQYF. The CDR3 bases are TGTGCCAGCAACCAGGACGCCTACGAGCAGTACTTC.

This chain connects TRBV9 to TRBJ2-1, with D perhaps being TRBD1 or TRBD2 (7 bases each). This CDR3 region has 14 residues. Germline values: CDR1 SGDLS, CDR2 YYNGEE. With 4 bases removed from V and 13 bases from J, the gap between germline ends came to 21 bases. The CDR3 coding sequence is TGTGCCAGCAGCCCTCCAGGGGGGGTTGGAGGCCAGTTCTTC. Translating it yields CASSPPGGVGGQFF.

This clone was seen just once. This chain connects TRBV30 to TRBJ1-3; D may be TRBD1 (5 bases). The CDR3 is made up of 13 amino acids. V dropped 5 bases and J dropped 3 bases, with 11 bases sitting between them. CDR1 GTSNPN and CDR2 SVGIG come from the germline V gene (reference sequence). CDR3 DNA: TGTGCCTGGTCTGGGGGACTTGGAAACACCATATATTTT. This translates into CAWSGGLGNTIYF.

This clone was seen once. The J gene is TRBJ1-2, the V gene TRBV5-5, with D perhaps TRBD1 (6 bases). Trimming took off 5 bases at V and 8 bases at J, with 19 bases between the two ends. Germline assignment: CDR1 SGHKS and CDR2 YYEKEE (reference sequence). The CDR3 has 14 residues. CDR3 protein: CASRVRGTSWGYTF. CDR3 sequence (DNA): TGTGCCAGCAGAGTTAGAGGGACATCGTGGGGCTACACCTTC.

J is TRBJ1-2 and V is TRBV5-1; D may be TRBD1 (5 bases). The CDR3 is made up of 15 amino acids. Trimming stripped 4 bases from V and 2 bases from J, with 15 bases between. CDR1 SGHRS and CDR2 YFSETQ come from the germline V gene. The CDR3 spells CASSPGVTRNYGYTF. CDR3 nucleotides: TGCGCCAGCAGCCCGGGGGTCACGAGGAACTATGGCTACACCTTC.

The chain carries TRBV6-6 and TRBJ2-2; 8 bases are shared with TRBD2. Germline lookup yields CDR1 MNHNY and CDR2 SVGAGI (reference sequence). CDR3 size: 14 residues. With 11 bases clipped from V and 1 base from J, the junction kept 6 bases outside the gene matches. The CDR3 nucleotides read TGTGCCGCCCGGGGGGGAAGGAACACCGGGGAGCTGTTTTTT. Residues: CAARGGRNTGELFF.

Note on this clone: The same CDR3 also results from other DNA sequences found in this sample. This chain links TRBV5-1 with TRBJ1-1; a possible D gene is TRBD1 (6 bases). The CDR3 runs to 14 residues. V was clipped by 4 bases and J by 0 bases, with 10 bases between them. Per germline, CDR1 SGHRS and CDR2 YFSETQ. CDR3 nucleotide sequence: TGCGCCAGCAGCCAGGGGACGGTGAACACTGAAGCTTTCTTT. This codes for CASSQGTVNTEAFF. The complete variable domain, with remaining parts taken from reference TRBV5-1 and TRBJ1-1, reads KAGVTQTPRYLIKTRGQQVTLSCSPISGHRSVSWYQQTPGQGLQFLFEYFSETQRNKGNFPGRFSGRQFSNSRSEMNVSTLELGDSALYLCASSQGTVNTEAFFGQGTRLTVV.

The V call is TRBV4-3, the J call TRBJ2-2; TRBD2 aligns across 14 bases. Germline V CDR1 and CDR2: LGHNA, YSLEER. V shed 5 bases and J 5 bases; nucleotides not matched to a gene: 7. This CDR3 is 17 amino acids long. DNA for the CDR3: TGCGCCAGCAGCTCAGCGGGACTAGCGGGAGTTACCGGGGAGCTGTTTTTT. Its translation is CASSSAGLAGVTGELFF.

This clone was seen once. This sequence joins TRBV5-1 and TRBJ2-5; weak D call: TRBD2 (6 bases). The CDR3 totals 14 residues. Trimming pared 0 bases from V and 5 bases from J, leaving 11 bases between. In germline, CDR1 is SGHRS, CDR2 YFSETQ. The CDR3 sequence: CASSLVGSSETQYF. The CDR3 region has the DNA TGCGCCAGCAGCTTGGTCGGGAGCTCGGAGACCCAGTACTTC.

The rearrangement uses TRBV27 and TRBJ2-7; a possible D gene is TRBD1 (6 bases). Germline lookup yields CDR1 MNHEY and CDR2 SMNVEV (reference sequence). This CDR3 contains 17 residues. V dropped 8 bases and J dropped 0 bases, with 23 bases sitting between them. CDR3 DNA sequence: TGTGCCAGCCGACGACAGGCGGTTGGGTCGTTCTCCTACGAGCAGTACTTC. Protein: CASRRQAVGSFSYEQYF.